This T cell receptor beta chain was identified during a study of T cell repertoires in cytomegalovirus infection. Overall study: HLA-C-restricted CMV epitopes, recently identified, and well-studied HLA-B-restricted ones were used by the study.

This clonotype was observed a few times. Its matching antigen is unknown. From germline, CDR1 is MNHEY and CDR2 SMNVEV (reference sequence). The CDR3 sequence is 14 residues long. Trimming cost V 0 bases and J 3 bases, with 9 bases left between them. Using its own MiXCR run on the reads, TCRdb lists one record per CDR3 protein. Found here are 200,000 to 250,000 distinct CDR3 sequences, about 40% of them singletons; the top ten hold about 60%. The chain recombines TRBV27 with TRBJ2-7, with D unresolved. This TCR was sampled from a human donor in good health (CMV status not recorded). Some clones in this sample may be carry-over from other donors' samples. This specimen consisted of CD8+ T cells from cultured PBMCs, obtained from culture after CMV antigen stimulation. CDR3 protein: CASSLSVSLYEQYF. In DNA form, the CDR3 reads TGTGCCAGCAGTTTATCTGTCAGCCTCTACGAGCAGTACTTC.